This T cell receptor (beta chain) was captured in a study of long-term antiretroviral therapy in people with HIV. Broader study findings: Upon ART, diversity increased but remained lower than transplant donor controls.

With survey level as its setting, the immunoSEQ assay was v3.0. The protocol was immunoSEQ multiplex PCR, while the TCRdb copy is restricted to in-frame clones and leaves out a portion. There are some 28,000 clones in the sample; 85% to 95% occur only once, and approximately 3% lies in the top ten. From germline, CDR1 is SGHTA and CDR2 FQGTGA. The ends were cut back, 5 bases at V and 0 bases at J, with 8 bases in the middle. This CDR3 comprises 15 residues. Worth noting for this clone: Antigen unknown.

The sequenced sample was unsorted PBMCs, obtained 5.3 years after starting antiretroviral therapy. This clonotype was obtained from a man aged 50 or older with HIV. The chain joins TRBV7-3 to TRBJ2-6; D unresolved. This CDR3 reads CASSDYSSGANVLTF. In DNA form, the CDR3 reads TGTGCCAGCAGCGATTACAGCTCTGGGGCCAACGTCCTGACTTTC.